What follows describes a single TCR beta chain. This clonotype appeared a few times. Its antigen is currently not known. Base qualities were left out, and no much larger clone turns up one base away. Read against the paper, the sample's treatment or condition label means: live attenuated yellow fever vaccine strain. A standard Ficoll-Paque protocol was used to isolate PBMCs from peripheral blood. Dynabeads CD4 and CD8 positive selection kits were used to isolate the CD4 and CD8 T-cell fractions. TriZol was used to extract RNA from bulk PBMCs, CD4 and CD8 fractions, and dextramer-positive and dextramer-negative fractions. The data are from a study of T cells after yellow fever vaccination (dated by TCRdb to the late 2010s). In terms of the full investigation: Libraries from fractions with low cell numbers were prepared with the SMART-Seq v4 Ultra Low Input RNA kit. To track T-cell clones before and after primary and booster YFV17D yellow fever vaccination, bulk TCR alpha and beta repertoires were sequenced longitudinally. Two healthy male donors, one aged 18 to 30 and one aged 30 to 40 years, made up the cohort. Blood was collected at multiple timepoints before and after primary and secondary immunization, and bulk PBMC replicates and cell subsets were isolated. On the study overall, not on this receptor specifically: Computational filtering was required because FACS-sorted repertoires could contain abundant contaminating clonotypes from the bulk population. A small share of clonotypes was detected in both CD4 and CD8 compartments, with the overlap likely arising from convergent recombination. The study included only two donors, which limits how far the findings can be generalized. The secondary T-cell response was found to be weaker but faster than the primary response, with a peak reached on day 5 rather than on day 15. After the booster, most of the clones that had expanded following primary vaccination were detected again (around 97% of CD4 and roughly 90% of CD8), which suggests that memory was broadly maintained.

TCR cDNA was made using 5'RACE template switching, a step that added a universal primer site and unique molecular identifiers. Priming of cDNA synthesis was performed from both the TCR alpha and TCR beta constant segments. Library amplification involved two PCR steps, and the second step added sample barcodes and sequencing adapters. Sequencing of libraries was performed on Illumina HiSeq 2500 (2x100 bp) or NovaSeq (2x150 bp). For the original study's pipeline: Reads were demultiplexed and collapsed into UMI consensus sequences with MIGEC, and V(D)J alignment was performed with MiXCR. Vaccine-responding clonotypes were defined with edgeR using replicate PBMC samples, requiring FDR below 0.01 and a log2 fold change above 5 up to day 15. CD4 or CD8 identity was assigned to each bulk clonotype according to whether the clonotype was present at higher abundance in the sequenced CD4 repertoire or the sequenced CD8 repertoire. The raw public data were reprocessed by TCRdb itself: fastp quality trimming at Q25, MiXCR clonotype calling, in-frame beta chains only. Rows are combined by CDR3 protein, so each entry shows the most common genes and DNA. These V and J calls originate from TCRdb's pipeline instead of the authors' own analysis. Counted in this sample were about 29,000 distinct CDR3 sequences; about 4.7% of them appeared once. The ten largest make up more than 40% of the sample.

V and J lose 4 bases and 2 bases, and a span of 18 bases separates them. From cysteine to phenylalanine, the CDR3 is 16 amino acids long. This entry keeps only the CDR3 DNA: 48 bases, framed from base 1. Taken from the germline V gene, the CDR1 and CDR2 loops are SGHDT and YYEEEE. The TCR sequence derives from a man aged 25 to 40 who received the YFV17D yellow fever vaccine. The material was CD8+ T cells sorted from PBMCs, obtained 10 days after the yellow fever booster vaccination. The chain is encoded by TRBV5-6 joined to TRBJ1-1; TRBD1 might be the D gene, on 5 matching bases. CDR3 reads: CASSLGDLGSNTEAFF. Read as DNA, the sequence is TGTGCCAGCAGCCTCGGGGACCTAGGATCCAACACTGAAGCTTTCTTT.